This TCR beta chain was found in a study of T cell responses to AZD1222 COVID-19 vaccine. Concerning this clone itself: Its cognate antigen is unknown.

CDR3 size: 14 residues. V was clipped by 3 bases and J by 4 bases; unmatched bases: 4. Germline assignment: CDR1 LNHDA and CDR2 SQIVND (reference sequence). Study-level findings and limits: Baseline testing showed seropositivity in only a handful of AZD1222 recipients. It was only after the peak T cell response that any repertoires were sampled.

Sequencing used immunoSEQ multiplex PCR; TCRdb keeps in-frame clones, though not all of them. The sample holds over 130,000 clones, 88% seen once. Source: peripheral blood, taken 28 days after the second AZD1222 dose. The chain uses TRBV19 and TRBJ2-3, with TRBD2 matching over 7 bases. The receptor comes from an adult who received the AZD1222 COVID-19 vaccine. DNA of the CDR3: TGTGCCAGTAGTATGGGACGGGGGGCAGATACGCAGTATTTT. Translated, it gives CASSMGRGADTQYF.